This T cell receptor (beta chain) was captured in a study of blood T cell repertoires in COVID-19. The wider study: PBMCs, B-cell-depleted T cells, or T cells were the source of the cDNA or gDNA that made up the material.

The CDR3 sequence is 16 residues long. V lost 2 bases and J lost 8; bases outside the gene matches: 11. Per the germline V gene, CDR1 is MGHRA and CDR2 is YSYEKL. Repertoires were generated with immunoSEQ multiplex PCR, while TCRdb's copy carries only in-frame clones and drops some. In the table there are 100,000 to 150,000 clones, 86% of which are singletons. The origin of this receptor is a human donor in a cohort sampled during active COVID-19. Sequencing used peripheral blood. V and J are TRBV4-1 and TRBJ1-4, with 7 bases fitting TRBD1. This CDR3 is CASSQPLQGDREKLFF. CDR3 nucleotides: TGCGCCAGCAGCCAACCCCTTCAGGGGGATCGAGAAAAACTGTTTTTT.